This TCR beta chain is drawn from a study of shared clonotypes between healthy human individuals. Study as a whole: The donor pool was made up of two women and a few men aged 18 to 49. Points from the study as a whole: Shared clonotypes: about 4.6% naive CD4, roughly 3.8% naive CD8, about 2.2% memory CD4, about 0.4% memory CD8.

V lost 9 bases, J lost 6 bases, and 22 bases lay in between. In germline, CDR1 is SGHNT, CDR2 YYREEE (reference sequence). CDR3 length: 15 amino acids. As regards this clone: Its antigen remains unknown.

Repertoires were generated with immunoSEQ multiplex PCR, while TCRdb's copy carries only in-frame clones and drops some. The sample has around 2.5 million clones, 80% to 95% seen once. The V gene is TRBV5-4, the J gene TRBJ2-1; maybe TRBD2 (6 bases). The origin of this receptor is a man between 18 and 35 years old in good health. Some clones in this sample may be carry-over from other donors' samples. Sequencing was done on a sample of naive CD4+ T cells from PBMCs. Stated subset: CD45RA+ positively selected. The CDR3 here is CATRIGTSSSNEQFF. The CDR3 coding sequence is TGTGCCACGAGGATTGGGACTTCCTCCAGCAATGAGCAGTTCTTC.